This entry features one TCR beta chain sequence. Libraries were prepared by immunoSEQ multiplex PCR; TCRdb keeps only in-frame clonotypes and omits some of them. The sample lists around 300,000 clones, around nine tenths occurring once. The data derive from a study of blood T cell repertoires in COVID-19. Germline values: CDR1 SGHTA, CDR2 FQGNSA. The CDR3 extends over 13 amino acids. V was pared by 7 bases and J by 3 bases, with 3 bases of the junction left unmatched. The source is a man over 45 with active or convalescent COVID-19. Source material: peripheral blood. The gene calls are TRBV7-2 and TRBJ2-1; 7 bases are a match to TRBD1. CDR3 loop: CASTRDSYNEQFF. The CDR3 DNA reads TGTGCCAGCACCCGGGACAGCTACAATGAGCAGTTCTTC.